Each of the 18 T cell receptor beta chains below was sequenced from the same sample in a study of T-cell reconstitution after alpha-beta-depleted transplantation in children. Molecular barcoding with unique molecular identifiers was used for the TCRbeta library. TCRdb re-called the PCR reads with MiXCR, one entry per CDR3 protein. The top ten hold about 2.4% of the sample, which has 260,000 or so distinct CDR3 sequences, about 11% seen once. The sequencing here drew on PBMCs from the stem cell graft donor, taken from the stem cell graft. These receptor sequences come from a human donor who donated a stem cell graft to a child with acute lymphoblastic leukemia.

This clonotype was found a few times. The CDR3 coding sequence is TGCGCCAGCAGCCCGTATCGGGACAGGGAGACCTACGAGCAGTACTTC. Encoded protein: CASSPYRDRETYEQYF. The chain links TRBV5-1 to TRBJ2-7, with 9 bases identical to TRBD1. The CDR3 length is 16 residues. With V trimmed by 4 bases and J by 2 bases, 10 bases remained unmatched. Germline lookup yields CDR1 SGHRS and CDR2 YFSETQ.

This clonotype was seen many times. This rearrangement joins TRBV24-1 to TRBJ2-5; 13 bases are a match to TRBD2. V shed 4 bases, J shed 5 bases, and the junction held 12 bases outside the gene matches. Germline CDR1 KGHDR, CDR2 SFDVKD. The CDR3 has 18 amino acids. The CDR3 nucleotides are TGTGCCACCAGTGACTATCGGACTAGCGGGAGTTCTCGGGAGACCCAGTACTTC. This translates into CATSDYRTSGSSRETQYF.

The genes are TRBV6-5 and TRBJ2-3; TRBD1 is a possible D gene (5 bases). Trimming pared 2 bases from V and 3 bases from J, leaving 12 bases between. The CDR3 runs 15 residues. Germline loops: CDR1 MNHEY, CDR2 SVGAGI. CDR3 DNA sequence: TGTGCCAGCAGTTACGGACATGGGATAACAGATACGCAGTATTTT. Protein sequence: CASSYGHGITDTQYF.

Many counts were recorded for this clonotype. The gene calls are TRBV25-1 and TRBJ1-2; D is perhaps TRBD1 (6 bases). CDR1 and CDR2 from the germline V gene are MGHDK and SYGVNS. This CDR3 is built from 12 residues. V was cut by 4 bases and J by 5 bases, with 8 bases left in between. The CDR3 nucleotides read TGTGCCAGCAGTGTACAGGGTTATGGCTACACCTTC. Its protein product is CASSVQGYGYTF.

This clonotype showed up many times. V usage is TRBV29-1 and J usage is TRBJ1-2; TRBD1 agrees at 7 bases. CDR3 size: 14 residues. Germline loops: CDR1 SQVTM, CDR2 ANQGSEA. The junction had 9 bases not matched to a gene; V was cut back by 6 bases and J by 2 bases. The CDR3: CSVLGPTGNYGYTF. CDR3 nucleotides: TGCAGCGTCCTCGGACCGACAGGGAACTATGGCTACACCTTC.

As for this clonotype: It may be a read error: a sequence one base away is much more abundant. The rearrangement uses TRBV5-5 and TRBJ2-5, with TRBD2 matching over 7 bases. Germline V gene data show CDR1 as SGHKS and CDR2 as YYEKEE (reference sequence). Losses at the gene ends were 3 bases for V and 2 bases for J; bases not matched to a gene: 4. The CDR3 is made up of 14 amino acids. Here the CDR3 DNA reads TGTGCCAGCAGCTCGACCGGGAGGCAAGAGACCCAGTACTTC. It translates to CASSSTGRQETQYF.

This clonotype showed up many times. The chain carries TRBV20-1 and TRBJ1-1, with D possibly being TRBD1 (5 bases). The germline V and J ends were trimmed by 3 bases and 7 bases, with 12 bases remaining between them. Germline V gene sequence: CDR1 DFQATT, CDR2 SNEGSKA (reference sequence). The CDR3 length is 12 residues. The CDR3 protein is CSASSRRGEAFF. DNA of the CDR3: TGCAGTGCTAGTAGCAGAAGGGGTGAAGCTTTCTTT.

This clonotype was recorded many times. The CDR3 spells CSARPGQGNQPQHF. In DNA form, the CDR3 reads TGCAGTGCTAGGCCGGGACAGGGAAATCAGCCCCAGCATTTT. The chain combines TRBV20-1 with TRBJ1-5, with 9 positions matching TRBD1. The germline V gene encodes CDR1 DFQATT and CDR2 SNEGSKA (reference sequence). The CDR3 runs to 14 residues. J lost 4 bases, V lost 3 bases, and 4 bases had no gene match.

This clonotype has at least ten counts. DNA for the CDR3: TGTGCCAGCAGGCCTCCGGGACCCTTGGACGATGCTCATTACGAGCAGTACTTC. It specifies CASRPPGPLDDAHYEQYF. This chain uses TRBV6-1 with TRBJ2-7; D is tentatively TRBD1 or TRBD2 (5 bases each). This CDR3 spans 18 amino acids. CDR1 is MNHNS and CDR2 is SASEGT in the germline V gene. Trimming took off 6 bases at V and 4 bases at J, with 28 bases between the two ends.

The CDR3 DNA reads TGCAGTGCTCCCGGACACCCGGGGAATGAGCAGTTCTTC. This translates into CSAPGHPGNEQFF. This chain uses TRBV20-1 with TRBJ2-1; D might be TRBD1 or TRBD2, each matching 5 bases. V gave up 5 bases and J gave up 7 bases, with 15 bases separating them. Germline V gene sequence: CDR1 DFQATT, CDR2 SNEGSKA (reference sequence). The CDR3 sequence is 13 residues long.

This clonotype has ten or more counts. The CDR3 protein is CASSFFSGGAHIQYF. The DNA of the CDR3 is TGTGCCAGCAGTTTTTTCTCAGGGGGCGCACACATTCAGTACTTC. J is TRBJ2-4 and V is TRBV5-8, with TRBD1 matching over 8 bases. V was pared by 5 bases and J by 8 bases, with 12 bases of the junction left unmatched. This CDR3 has 15 amino acids. Per germline, CDR1 SGHTS and CDR2 YDEGEE.

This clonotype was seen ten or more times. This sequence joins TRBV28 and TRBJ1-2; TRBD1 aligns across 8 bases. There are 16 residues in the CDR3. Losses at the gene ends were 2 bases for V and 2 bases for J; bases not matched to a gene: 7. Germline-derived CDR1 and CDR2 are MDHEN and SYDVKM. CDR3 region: CASSLGGQGANYGYTF. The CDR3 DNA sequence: TGTGCCAGCAGTTTAGGCGGACAGGGAGCGAACTATGGCTACACCTTC.

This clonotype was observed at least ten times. The CDR3 loop is CAISESRTIGYYEQYF. The CDR3 coding sequence is TGTGCCATCAGTGAGTCCCGGACAATTGGCTACTACGAGCAGTACTTC. V and J are TRBV10-3 and TRBJ2-7, with D perhaps TRBD1 (5 bases). V lost 0 bases and J 3 bases, leaving 15 bases between the germline ends. Germline CDR1 reads ENHRY; CDR2 reads SYGVKD. There are 16 residues in the CDR3.

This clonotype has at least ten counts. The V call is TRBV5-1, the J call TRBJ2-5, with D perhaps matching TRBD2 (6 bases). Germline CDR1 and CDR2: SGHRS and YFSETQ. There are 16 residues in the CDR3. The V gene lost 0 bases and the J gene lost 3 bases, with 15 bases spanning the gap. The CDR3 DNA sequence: TGCGCCAGCAGCTTGGGCCCCGGGGGAGGCGAAGAGACCCAGTACTTC. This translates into CASSLGPGGGEETQYF. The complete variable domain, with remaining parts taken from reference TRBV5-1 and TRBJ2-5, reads KAGVTQTPRYLIKTRGQQVTLSCSPISGHRSVSWYQQTPGQGLQFLFEYFSETQRNKGNFPGRFSGRQFSNSRSEMNVSTLELGDSALYLCASSLGPGGGEETQYFGPGTRLLVL.

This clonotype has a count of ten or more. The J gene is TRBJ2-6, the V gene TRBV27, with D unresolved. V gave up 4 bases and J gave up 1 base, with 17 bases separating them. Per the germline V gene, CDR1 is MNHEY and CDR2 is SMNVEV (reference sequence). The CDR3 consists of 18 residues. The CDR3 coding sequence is TGTGCCAGCAGTTGGTTTTGGCAGTCCTCTTCTGGGGCCAACGTCCTGACTTTC. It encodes CASSWFWQSSSGANVLTF. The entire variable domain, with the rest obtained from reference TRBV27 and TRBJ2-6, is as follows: EAQVTQNPRYLITVTGKKLTVTCSQNMNHEYMSWYRQDPGLGLRQIYYSMNVEVTDKGDVPEGYKVSRKEKRNFPLILESPSPNQTSLYFCASSWFWQSSSGANVLTFGAGSRLTVL.

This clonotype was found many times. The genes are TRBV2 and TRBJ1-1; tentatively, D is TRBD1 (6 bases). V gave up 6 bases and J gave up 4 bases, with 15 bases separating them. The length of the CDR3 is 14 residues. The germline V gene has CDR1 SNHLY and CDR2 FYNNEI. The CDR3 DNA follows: TGTGCCAGCAGCGAAATGAGGGGGGGCACTGAAGCTTTCTTT. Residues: CASSEMRGGTEAFF.

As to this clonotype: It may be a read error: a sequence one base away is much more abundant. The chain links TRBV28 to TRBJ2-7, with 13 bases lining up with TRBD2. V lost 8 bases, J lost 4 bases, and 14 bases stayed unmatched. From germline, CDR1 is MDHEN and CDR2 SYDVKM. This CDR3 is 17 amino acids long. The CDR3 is CASGSYPGLAGTYEQYF. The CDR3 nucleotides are TGTGCCAGCGGCTCCTATCCGGGACTAGCGGGAACATACGAGCAGTACTTC.

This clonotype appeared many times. CDR3 region: CASVSTGADTGELFF. CDR3 nucleotides: TGTGCCAGCGTCTCGACAGGGGCGGACACCGGGGAGCTGTTTTTT. The V call is TRBV6-5, the J call TRBJ2-2; 8 positions agree with TRBD1. V trimming: 8 bases; J trimming: 3 bases; junction bases outside the gene matches: 8. This CDR3 has 15 amino acids. The V gene's germline CDR1 is MNHEY and CDR2 SVGAGI.